The clone carrying this T cell receptor (beta chain) was recorded many times. The antigen remains undetermined. RNA transcripts yielded amplified TCR beta CDR3 regions. The workflow started with a first-round RT-PCR run with HTBI primers and then moved on to a second-round multiplex PCR. TCRdb reprocessed the multiplex PCR reads with MiXCR, giving one entry per CDR3 protein. The top ten hold around 7% of the sample, which has hundreds of thousands of distinct CDR3 sequences, approximately 15% seen once. These data originate in a study of Graves' ophthalmopathy and Graves' hyperthyroidism. Study-wide points: Using 13 signatures, a model distinguished ophthalmopathy from stable hyperthyroidism, reaching roughly 90% sensitivity and 81.08% specificity.

Hyperthyroidism qualified as stable when ophthalmopathy did not develop within 18 months of follow-up. PBMCs were isolated by Ficoll-Paque density gradient centrifugation, using roughly 10 ml of fresh peripheral blood as the starting material. The J segment lost 11 bases and the V segment lost 8 bases, leaving 10 bases of the junction unmatched. Germline V gene data show CDR1 as MNHNS and CDR2 as SASEGT. The CDR3 runs to 12 residues. The sample taken for sequencing was peripheral blood. The clonotype originates from a woman between 18 and 29 years old with stable Graves' hyperthyroidism. This chain links TRBV6-1 with TRBJ1-1, with 8 nucleotides matching TRBD1. The CDR3 here is CASVGTGLDAFF. The CDR3 nucleotides read TGTGCCAGCGTCGGGACAGGATTAGACGCTTTCTTT.